Listed here are 5 T cell receptor beta chains from one sample, sequenced in a study of cytomegalovirus exposure and HLA in healthy donors. PCR was performed using 60 Vbeta and 13 Jbeta primers. The protocol was immunoSEQ multiplex PCR, while the TCRdb copy is restricted to in-frame clones and leaves out a portion. The sample contains about 170,000 clones, more than 75% of which appear only once. The sequencing input was PBMCs. These receptors originate from a man aged 18-30 years in good health and CMV-seropositive.

The gene calls are TRBV27 and TRBJ1-1; D call uncertain. Per the germline V gene, CDR1 is MNHEY and CDR2 is SMNVEV (reference sequence). V was pared by 5 bases and J by 5 bases, with 15 bases between. The CDR3 is 14 amino acids. CDR3: CASSPQSRGTEAFF. CDR3 nucleotide sequence: TGTGCCAGCAGTCCACAGTCAAGAGGGACTGAAGCTTTCTTT.

The chain links TRBV9 to TRBJ2-5; 10 bases line up with TRBD2. J was trimmed by 5 bases and V by 2 bases; bases with no gene match: 9. Germline V gene data show CDR1 as SGDLS and CDR2 as YYNGEE. There are 16 residues in the CDR3. In DNA form, the CDR3 reads TGTGCCAGCAGCGTCGGAGAGCGGGGGGGCCTGGAGACCCAGTACTTC. This gives the protein CASSVGERGGLETQYF.

Concerning this clone itself: One junction end does not reproduce the germline sequence, and a read error may be involved. V usage is TRBV7-9 and J usage is TRBJ2-1; TRBD2 matches at 13 bases. Germline lookup yields CDR1 SEHNR and CDR2 FQNEAQ (reference sequence). The CDR3 contains 19 residues. Here the CDR3 DNA reads TGTTCCAGCAGCTTCAGACTAGCGGGGGGCCCCCTATCCTACAATGAGCAGTTCTTC. It translates to CSSSFRLAGGPLSYNEQFF.

The chain is built from TRBV5-1 and TRBJ2-5; 10 nucleotides match TRBD2. Germline V gene lookup returns CDR1 SGHRS and CDR2 YFSETQ. The ends lost 2 bases at V and 2 bases at J; junction bases unmatched: 3. The CDR3 contains 15 residues. This CDR3 reads CASSFASGGQETQYF. The DNA for the CDR3 is TGCGCCAGCAGCTTCGCTAGCGGGGGACAAGAGACCCAGTACTTC. Full variable domain (rest looked up from reference TRBV5-1 and TRBJ2-5): KAGVTQTPRYLIKTRGQQVTLSCSPISGHRSVSWYQQTPGQGLQFLFEYFSETQRNKGNFPGRFSGRQFSNSRSEMNVSTLELGDSALYLCASSFASGGQETQYFGPGTRLLVL.

J is TRBJ1-5 and V is TRBV4-1; D not resolved. The CDR3 covers 13 residues. CDR1 MGHRA and CDR2 YSYEKL come from the germline V gene. Trimming shortened V by 1 base and J by 7 bases, and 8 bases separated the two germline ends. CDR3 coding DNA: TGCGCCAGCAGCCAAGCCGAGGGACAGCCCCAGCATTTT. Amino acid sequence: CASSQAEGQPQHF.